This T cell receptor beta chain derives from a study of OX40 agonist ivuxolimab in advanced cancers. About the research overall: Ivuxolimab, an antibody that agonizes OX40 (CD134), was administered to the patients. Averaging roughly 60 years in age, with a range of roughly 23 to 85, the cohort was 82.7% male. Points from the study as a whole: Researchers report that CD8+ T cells had, on average, more expanded clones than CD4+.

As concerns this clone: Its antigen remains unknown.

In germline, CDR1 is SGHTA, CDR2 FQGNSA. The CDR3 covers 14 residues. The ends lost 7 bases at V and 9 bases at J; junction bases unmatched: 11. Sequencing was performed with immunoSEQ multiplex PCR; in TCRdb, only in-frame clones are kept and a portion is missing. The data contain 55,000 to 85,000 clones, more than 75% of them singletons. The sample was CD4+ or CD8+ T cells sorted from blood, taken in a trial of the OX40 agonist ivuxolimab. The receptor's source is an adult with an advanced solid tumor such as melanoma, head and neck, liver or kidney cancer. The J gene is TRBJ2-1, the V gene TRBV7-2; TRBD1 matches at 8 bases. CDR3 residues: CASNMGQVLSEQFF. The CDR3, as DNA: TGTGCCAGCAATATGGGACAGGTGTTAAGTGAGCAGTTCTTC. The whole variable domain, filled in from reference TRBV7-2 and TRBJ2-1, reads GAGVSQSPSNKVTEKGKDVELRCDPISGHTALYWYRQSLGQGLEFLIYFQGNSAPDKSGLPSDRFSAERTGGSVSTLTIQRTQQEDSAVYLCASNMGQVLSEQFFGPGTRLTVL.